The rows below give T cell receptor beta chains drawn from one sample of a study of human versus mouse CDR3 diversity and MHC coevolution. TCRdb's copy holds only in-frame clones and misses some; the assay was immunoSEQ multiplex PCR. The table lists about 83,000 clones, under 95% of them singletons. The sequenced material came from naive CD4+ T cells from blood. These receptors were taken from a person aged 25 to 69 in good health. The CDR3 runs from the conserved cysteine through the conserved F or W. A D gene is named only where the DNA matches it firmly. Clone size appears in some rows only: once, few, many, or a class for an expanded clone.

D: TRBD1
V: TRBV6-1
size: NA
J: TRBJ1-5
CDR3: CASDRVNQPQHF
DNA: TGTGCCAGTGACAGGGTTAATCAGCCCCAGCATTTT

D: TRBD1
V: TRBV7-9
size: once
J: TRBJ2-1
CDR3: CASSRGQGASYNEQFF
DNA: TGTGCCAGCAGCCGCGGACAGGGGGCATCCTACAATGAGCAGTTCTTC

D: NA
V: TRBV7-2
size: NA
J: TRBJ1-1
CDR3: CASSFLFDTEAFF
DNA: TGTGCCAGCAGCTTTCTCTTCGACACTGAAGCTTTCTTT

D: NA
V: TRBV7-9
size: NA
J: TRBJ1-6
CDR3: CASSLGQNNSPLHF
DNA: TGTGCCAGCAGCCTCGGACAGAATAATTCACCCCTCCACTTT

D: TRBD1
V: TRBV7-9
size: NA
J: TRBJ1-2
CDR3: CASSLTGGRGNYGYTF
DNA: TGTGCCAGCAGCCTAACAGGGGGAAGAGGTAACTATGGCTACACCTTC

D: NA
V: TRBV10-3
size: NA
J: TRBJ2-3
CDR3: CAISEDAGGQYF
DNA: TGTGCCATCAGTGAAGACGCGGGCGGGCAGTATTTT

D: TRBD2
V: TRBV7-2
size: NA
J: TRBJ2-7
CDR3: CASSSLAGATYEQYF
DNA: TGTGCCAGCAGCTCCCTAGCGGGAGCGACCTACGAGCAGTACTTC

D: TRBD1
V: TRBV18
size: NA
J: TRBJ1-1
CDR3: CASSPARTGGVNTEAFF
DNA: TGTGCCAGCTCACCAGCCCGGACAGGAGGAGTAAACACTGAAGCTTTCTTT

D: TRBD2
V: TRBV10-3
size: NA
J: TRBJ2-1
CDR3: CAIRDSGGAYNEQFF
DNA: TGTGCCATCAGGGATAGCGGGGGGGCTTACAATGAGCAGTTCTTC

D: TRBD2
V: TRBV5-1
size: NA
J: TRBJ2-7
CDR3: CASSFGTSGSREQYF
DNA: TGCGCCAGCAGCTTCGGGACTAGCGGGAGCAGGGAGCAGTACTTC

D: NA
V: TRBV6-1
size: NA
J: TRBJ2-5
CDR3: CASSAQRQGKEYF
DNA: TGTGCCAGCAGTGCTCAGAGGCAGGGAAAGGAGTACTTC

D: TRBD2
V: TRBV13
size: NA
J: TRBJ2-7
CDR3: CASSLGPGGNSYEQYF
DNA: TGTGCCAGCAGCTTAGGCCCGGGGGGGAACTCCTACGAGCAGTACTTC

D: TRBD1
V: TRBV28
size: few
J: TRBJ1-5
CDR3: CASSGTGGSNQPQHF
DNA: TGTGCCAGCAGTGGGACAGGGGGCAGCAATCAGCCCCAGCATTTT

D: NA
V: TRBV27
size: NA
J: TRBJ1-3
CDR3: CASSPLLQSSGNTIYF
DNA: TGTGCCAGCAGTCCCCTTCTACAGAGCAGTGGAAACACCATATATTTT

D: NA
V: TRBV5-1
size: NA
J: TRBJ1-2
CDR3: CASSWERGTDGYTF
DNA: TGCGCCAGCAGCTGGGAGCGCGGAACAGATGGCTACACCTTC

D: NA
V: TRBV5-5
size: NA
J: TRBJ1-2
CDR3: CASSFGGDGYTF
DNA: TGTGCCAGCAGCTTTGGGGGGGATGGCTACACCTTC

D: TRBD1
V: TRBV19
size: NA
J: TRBJ1-4
CDR3: CASSMEPRTGRINEKLFF
DNA: TGTGCCAGTAGTATGGAACCCAGGACAGGGCGGATTAATGAAAAACTGTTTTTT

D: TRBD1
V: TRBV19
size: NA
J: TRBJ1-4
CDR3: CASSPTGDNEKLFF
DNA: TGTGCCAGTAGCCCGACAGGGGATAATGAAAAACTGTTTTTT

D: TRBD2
V: TRBV19
size: NA
J: TRBJ2-2
CDR3: CASNPFSGRSAAGELFF
DNA: TGTGCCAGTAACCCCTTTAGCGGGAGGTCTGCAGCCGGGGAGCTGTTTTTT

D: NA
V: TRBV27
size: NA
J: TRBJ2-1
CDR3: CASTLTGLWQFF
DNA: TGTGCCAGCACCCTTACGGGTCTTTGGCAGTTCTTC

D: TRBD2
V: TRBV6-1
size: NA
J: TRBJ2-1
CDR3: CASSSGGGREQFF
DNA: TGTGCCAGCAGTTCCGGCGGGGGACGTGAGCAGTTCTTC

D: NA
V: TRBV6-1
size: NA
J: TRBJ2-2
CDR3: CASSVLTNTGELFF
DNA: TGTGCCAGCAGTGTCCTAACTAACACCGGGGAGCTGTTTTTT

D: TRBD2
V: TRBV19
size: once
J: TRBJ2-7
CDR3: CASRPGLASYEQYF
DNA: TGTGCCAGTAGGCCGGGACTAGCGTCCTACGAGCAGTACTTC

D: TRBD1
V: TRBV10-2
size: NA
J: TRBJ2-5
CDR3: CASSPDREEETQYF
DNA: TGCGCCAGCAGTCCTGACAGGGAAGAAGAGACCCAGTACTTC

D: TRBD2
V: TRBV28
size: NA
J: TRBJ2-2
CDR3: CASAPAGSGGALTGELFF
DNA: TGTGCCAGCGCACCGGCCGGTAGCGGGGGGGCCCTCACCGGGGAGCTGTTTTTT

D: TRBD2
V: TRBV10-3
size: NA
J: TRBJ2-1
CDR3: CAISESMSGGVLFF
DNA: TGTGCCATCAGTGAGTCGATGAGCGGGGGGGTGCTGTTCTTC

D: NA
V: TRBV30
size: NA
J: TRBJ2-2
CDR3: CAWGRDRTENTGELFF
DNA: TGTGCCTGGGGCCGTGACAGGACAGAAAACACCGGGGAGCTGTTTTTT

D: TRBD1
V: TRBV15
size: NA
J: TRBJ1-2
CDR3: CATSRGRQGVNYGYTF
DNA: TGTGCCACCAGCAGAGGCCGCCAGGGGGTCAACTATGGCTACACCTTC

D: TRBD1
V: TRBV6-5
size: NA
J: TRBJ2-5
CDR3: CASSYLGTGGQETQYF
DNA: TGTGCCAGCAGTTACCTAGGGACAGGGGGACAAGAGACCCAGTACTTC

D: NA
V: TRBV5-1
size: NA
J: TRBJ2-3
CDR3: CASSSWGGPSTDTQYF
DNA: TGCGCCAGCAGCTCGTGGGGGGGCCCCAGCACAGATACGCAGTATTTT

D: NA
V: TRBV6-5
size: NA
J: TRBJ1-6
CDR3: CASGQTGNSPLHF
DNA: TGTGCCAGCGGTCAGACTGGGAATTCACCCCTCCACTTT

D: NA
V: TRBV5-5
size: once
J: TRBJ2-5
CDR3: CASSPLGADQETQYF
DNA: TGTGCCAGCAGCCCTTTGGGGGCAGACCAAGAGACCCAGTACTTC

D: NA
V: TRBV30
size: NA
J: TRBJ2-1
CDR3: CAWIWSGQLYNEQFF
DNA: TGTGCCTGGATCTGGTCAGGGCAACTTTACAATGAGCAGTTCTTC

D: NA
V: TRBV7-9
size: NA
J: TRBJ1-6
CDR3: CASSLGTFNNSPLHF
DNA: TGTGCCAGCAGCTTAGGGACATTCAATAATTCACCCCTCCACTTT

D: NA
V: TRBV15
size: NA
J: TRBJ2-2
CDR3: CATSSLANTGELFF
DNA: TGTGCCACCAGCAGCCTAGCGAACACCGGGGAGCTGTTTTTT

D: TRBD1
V: TRBV5-1
size: NA
J: TRBJ1-1
CDR3: CASSLPGQGAHAEAFF
DNA: TGCGCCAGCAGCTTACCTGGACAGGGGGCGCACGCTGAAGCTTTCTTT

D: NA
V: TRBV19
size: NA
J: TRBJ1-4
CDR3: CASSIGPGEGGSEKLFF
DNA: TGTGCCAGTAGTATAGGCCCAGGGGAGGGCGGATCGGAAAAACTGTTTTTT

D: NA
V: TRBV6-1
size: once
J: TRBJ1-2
CDR3: CASLQSGGSNYGYTF
DNA: TGTGCCAGCCTCCAGTCGGGGGGCTCTAACTATGGCTACACCTTC

D: TRBD1
V: TRBV28
size: NA
J: TRBJ1-1
CDR3: CASRQQGAGTEAFF
DNA: TGTGCCAGCAGACAACAGGGGGCTGGCACTGAAGCTTTCTTT

D: NA
V: TRBV5-1
size: NA
J: TRBJ1-5
CDR3: CASSPLAGADQPQHF
DNA: TGCGCCAGCAGCCCTCTCGCGGGGGCCGATCAGCCCCAGCATTTT

D: NA
V: TRBV4-2
size: NA
J: TRBJ1-1
CDR3: CASSQAGRVSTENTEAFF
DNA: TGTGCCAGCAGCCAAGCTGGCAGGGTTTCGACAGAGAACACTGAAGCTTTCTTT

D: NA
V: TRBV18
size: NA
J: TRBJ2-3
CDR3: CASSRGVLDTQYF
DNA: TGTGCCAGCTCACGGGGCGTCCTAGATACGCAGTATTTT

D: TRBD2
V: TRBV19
size: once
J: TRBJ2-3
CDR3: CASSMRTSGRGTDTQYF
DNA: TGTGCCAGTAGTATGAGGACTAGCGGGAGAGGGACAGATACGCAGTATTTT

D: NA
V: TRBV6-5
size: NA
J: TRBJ1-1
CDR3: CASSYSIQGPNTEAFF
DNA: TGTGCCAGCAGTTACTCGATACAGGGCCCGAACACTGAAGCTTTCTTT

D: TRBD2
V: TRBV11-2
size: NA
J: TRBJ2-1
CDR3: CASSVGLAPYNEQFF
DNA: TGTGCCAGCAGCGTAGGACTAGCGCCGTACAATGAGCAGTTCTTC

D: TRBD1
V: TRBV5-1
size: NA
J: TRBJ2-5
CDR3: CASSPGTGGQETQYF
DNA: TGCGCCAGCAGCCCCGGGACAGGGGGCCAAGAGACCCAGTACTTC

D: NA
V: TRBV4-1
size: NA
J: TRBJ2-1
CDR3: CASSPLGLRNNEQFF
DNA: TGCGCCAGCAGCCCATTGGGCCTTAGGAACAATGAGCAGTTCTTC

D: NA
V: TRBV18
size: once
J: TRBJ1-1
CDR3: CASSSQGVGRGNTEAFF
DNA: TGTGCCAGCTCATCACAGGGAGTTGGCAGGGGTAACACTGAAGCTTTCTTT

D: TRBD2
V: TRBV5-1
size: NA
J: TRBJ2-7
CDR3: CASKGLAGAYEQYF
DNA: TGCGCCAGCAAAGGACTAGCGGGGGCCTACGAGCAGTACTTC

D: TRBD2
V: TRBV19
size: NA
J: TRBJ2-1
CDR3: CASSLLPSGGRGEQFF
DNA: TGTGCCAGTAGCCTACTTCCTAGCGGGGGGAGGGGTGAGCAGTTCTTC

D: TRBD1
V: TRBV5-4
size: NA
J: TRBJ2-7
CDR3: CASSSKGQVDYEQYF
DNA: TGTGCCAGCAGCTCAAAGGGACAGGTAGACTACGAGCAGTACTTC

D: TRBD2
V: TRBV5-8
size: NA
J: TRBJ2-3
CDR3: CASSTGLAGVTDTQYF
DNA: TGTGCCAGCAGCACGGGACTAGCGGGAGTCACAGATACGCAGTATTTT

D: TRBD1
V: TRBV6-6
size: NA
J: TRBJ2-3
CDR3: CASSYGTGGRTDTQYF
DNA: TGTGCCAGCAGTTACGGGACAGGGGGAAGGACAGATACGCAGTATTTT